The TCR beta chain under discussion was sequenced for a study of PD-L1 blockade in urothelial cancer. Produced via immunoSEQ multiplex PCR; TCRdb's table is partial and in-frame only. The sample yields about 56,000 clones, roughly 86% seen once. This sequence originates from a man aged 50-60 years with urothelial cancer. The sample here was PBMCs, taken around atezolizumab (anti-PD-L1) treatment.

This CDR3 reads CASSPGTSGQYEQYF. The CDR3 DNA is TGTGCCAGCAGCCCCGGGACTAGCGGTCAATACGAGCAGTACTTC. This chain connects TRBV5-4 to TRBJ2-7, with 11 positions matching TRBD2. CDR1 SGHNT and CDR2 YYREEE come from the germline V gene (reference sequence). The length of the CDR3 is 15 residues. With 4 bases clipped from V and 4 bases from J, the junction kept 7 bases outside the gene matches.